Reported below is one T cell receptor beta chain. The junction shows a germline mismatch at one end, possibly a read error. TCRdb reprocessed the 5' RACE reads via MiXCR and lists one record per CDR3 protein. This table has about 52,000 distinct CDR3 sequences, 9.5% to 11% appearing once. This CDR3 contains 14 residues. Per the germline V gene, CDR1 is LGHNA and CDR2 is YSLEER. The data stem from a study of early T cells in non-severe SARS-CoV-2 infection. Across the study: The chains were unpaired, and the sequenced material was bulk RNA from unsorted whole blood.

Sequenced material: whole blood. This clonotype was sampled from an adult who was a healthcare worker with PCR-confirmed SARS-CoV-2 infection or an uninfected control (not recorded which). The rearrangement links TRBV4-3 to TRBJ2-7, with TRBD2 identical over 9 bases. The CDR3 DNA sequence: TGCGCCGGCAGCCTTGGGGGACTAGCCCACGAGCAGTACTTC. Amino acid sequence: CAGSLGGLAHEQYF.